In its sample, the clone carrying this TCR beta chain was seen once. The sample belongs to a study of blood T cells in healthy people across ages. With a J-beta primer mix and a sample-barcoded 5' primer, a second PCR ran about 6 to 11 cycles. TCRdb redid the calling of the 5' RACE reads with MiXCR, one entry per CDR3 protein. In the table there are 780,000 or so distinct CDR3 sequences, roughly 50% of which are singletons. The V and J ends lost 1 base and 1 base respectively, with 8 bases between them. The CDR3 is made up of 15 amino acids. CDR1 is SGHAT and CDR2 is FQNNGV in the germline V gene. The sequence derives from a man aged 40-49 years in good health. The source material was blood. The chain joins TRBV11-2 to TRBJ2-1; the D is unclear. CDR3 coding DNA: TGTGCCAGCAGCTTAGTAAGGAATTCCTACAATGAGCAGTTCTTC. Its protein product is CASSLVRNSYNEQFF.